The next 30 T cell receptor beta chains were all read from a single sample in a study of CXCR3-negative and CXCR3-positive naive CD8 T cells. With UMI labels, 5' RACE was used to prepare the TRB cDNA libraries. TCRdb re-analyzed the 5' RACE reads; it lists each CDR3 protein once, without DNA. Reported are 40,000 to 55,000 distinct CDR3 sequences; the ten largest clones contain 1.5% to 2%. Material for sequencing was naive CXCR3- CD8+ T cells from blood. Subset defined: CD45RO-CCR7+CD27+CD95- naive CD8+ T cells lacking CXCR3 (TNR3-). The receptors come from a human donor in good health. Some clones in this sample may be carry-over from other donors' samples.

The chain uses TRBV7-2 and TRBJ2-5. The CDR3 is 13 amino acids. Germline V gene sequence: CDR1 SGHTA, CDR2 FQGNSA. The CDR3 loop is CASSLNYGETQYF.

The chain combines TRBV7-2 with TRBJ2-3; TCRdb's assignment of TRBD2 cannot be checked, as there is no DNA. CDR3 length equals 17 residues. Looked up from germline, CDR1 is SGHTA and CDR2 is FQGNSA. The CDR3 spells CASSLMGTSGYTDTQYF.

The chain uses TRBV7-6 and TRBJ2-1. The CDR3 loop spans 11 amino acids. The V gene's germline CDR1 is SGHVS and CDR2 FNYEAQ. CDR3 region: CASSSNGVQFF.

V gene TRBV7-3 combines with J gene TRBJ1-1; lacking DNA, the TRBD1 call made by TCRdb goes unchecked. Germline loops: CDR1 SGHTA, CDR2 FQGTGA. The CDR3 consists of 15 residues. This CDR3 is CASSLLEGGTTEAFF.

V usage is TRBV29-1 and J usage is TRBJ2-7; checking the TCRdb D call of TRBD1 is not possible without DNA. The CDR3 totals 13 residues. Germline loops: CDR1 SQVTM, CDR2 ANQGSEA. The CDR3 sequence: CSADAGDRYEQYF.

The rearrangement links TRBV9 to TRBJ1-1; TCRdb picks TRBD1, but there is no DNA to check that call. Germline V gives CDR1 SGDLS, CDR2 YYNGEE. The CDR3 loop spans 17 amino acids. The CDR3 spells CASSETGERWENTEAFF.

The J gene is TRBJ2-5, the V gene TRBV4-3; the TCRdb call, TRBD1, lacks DNA for checking. The V gene's germline CDR1 is LGHNA and CDR2 YSLEER. The CDR3 has 15 residues. CDR3 residues: CASSQAWGGAETQYF.

The chain is built from TRBV29-1 and TRBJ2-2. CDR3 length: 13 amino acids. Germline CDR1 and CDR2: SQVTM and ANQGSEA. The CDR3 is CSVEGALTGELFF.

The chain joins TRBV7-6 to TRBJ2-7; without DNA, the TCRdb call of TRBD1 cannot be checked. The V gene's germline CDR1 is SGHVS and CDR2 FNYEAQ. This CDR3 comprises 15 residues. CDR3 region: CASSLKSRGQGEQYF.

J is TRBJ2-1 and V is TRBV28; TCRdb reports TRBD1, a call that lacks DNA to check it against. CDR1 is MDHEN, CDR2 SYDVKM, per germline. CDR3 length equals 13 residues. CDR3 in amino acids: CAIYRDRGNEQFF. Full variable domain (remainder filled in from reference TRBV28 and TRBJ2-1): DVKVTQSSRYLVKRTGEKVFLECVQDMDHENMFWYRQDPGLGLRLIYFSYDVKMKEKGDIPEGYSVSREKKERFSLILESASTNQTSMYLCAIYRDRGNEQFFGPGTRLTVL.

The chain employs TRBV7-3 and TRBJ2-2. The CDR3 sequence is 12 residues long. Germline loops: CDR1 SGHTA, CDR2 FQGTGA. The CDR3 here is CASSSNTGELFF.

The V call is TRBV5-1, the J call TRBJ2-5; TCRdb reports TRBD1, a call that lacks DNA to check it against. This CDR3 contains 15 residues. Germline V CDR1 and CDR2: SGHRS, YFSETQ. This CDR3 is CASSYRDGRRETQYF.

The J gene is TRBJ2-5, the V gene TRBV5-1; absent DNA, TCRdb's TRBD1 call cannot be checked. This CDR3 comprises 16 residues. Germline V gene sequence: CDR1 SGHRS, CDR2 YFSETQ. CDR3: CASSLEAREGPETQYF.

This chain's CDR3 is CASSLTGTGYQPQHF. V and J are TRBV9 and TRBJ1-5; TCRdb reports TRBD1, a call that lacks DNA to check it against. Per the germline V gene, CDR1 is SGDLS and CDR2 is YYNGEE. The CDR3 consists of 15 residues.

The V and J genes are TRBV29-1 and TRBJ2-1; TCRdb's assignment of TRBD2 cannot be checked, as there is no DNA. Germline-derived CDR1 and CDR2 are SQVTM and ANQGSEA. This CDR3 is built from 15 residues. CDR3 amino acids: CSVESGLSSYNEQFF.

This sequence joins TRBV5-1 and TRBJ2-7; the D call of TRBD1 rests on TCRdb alone, since no DNA is present to check it. Germline V gives CDR1 SGHRS, CDR2 YFSETQ. There are 14 residues in the CDR3. The CDR3 is CASKGELPSYEQYF.

The V call is TRBV28, the J call TRBJ2-1; TCRdb gives TRBD1 as the D gene, but with no DNA this cannot be confirmed. This CDR3 has 15 amino acids. Germline V gene data show CDR1 as MDHEN and CDR2 as SYDVKM. The CDR3 reads CASSSSSTGNNEQFF.

This chain uses TRBV7-2 with TRBJ2-1; TCRdb calls TRBD2, which cannot be checked without DNA. The length of the CDR3 is 17 residues. Germline V gives CDR1 SGHTA, CDR2 FQGNSA. This CDR3 is CASSFGFRGGGGNEQFF.

The chain combines TRBV12-3 or TRBV12-4 with TRBJ2-1; without DNA, the TCRdb call of TRBD2 cannot be checked. The CDR3 consists of 15 residues. CDR3 region: CASSGRTSDYNEQFF.

CDR3 loop: CASSSRWRSSYNEQFF. J is TRBJ2-1 and V is TRBV6-2 or TRBV6-3; TCRdb names TRBD1, which stays unverified in the absence of DNA. The CDR3 has 16 residues. Germline loops: CDR1 MNHEY, CDR2 SVGEGT.

CDR3 amino acids: CASSQGGDRVTLAKNIQYF. The V gene is TRBV5-1, the J gene TRBJ2-4; TCRdb reports TRBD1, a call that lacks DNA to check it against. Germline V gene lookup returns CDR1 SGHRS and CDR2 YFSETQ. The CDR3 has 19 residues.

The chain joins TRBV3-1 to TRBJ2-3; TCRdb's D call of TRBD2 is untestable without DNA. This CDR3 region has 16 residues. Germline V gene sequence: CDR1 LGHDT, CDR2 YNNKEL (reference sequence). The CDR3 loop is CASSPAGGGYTDTQYF.

V usage is TRBV7-9 and J usage is TRBJ2-1; TCRdb gives TRBD2 as the D gene, but with no DNA this cannot be confirmed. Germline V gene sequence: CDR1 SEHNR, CDR2 FQNEAQ (reference sequence). The CDR3 length is 12 residues. This CDR3 is CASSLGTSVQFF.

The rearrangement joins TRBV28 to TRBJ2-2; TCRdb returns TRBD1, unconfirmable since there is no DNA. Germline CDR1 is MDHEN and CDR2 is SYDVKM. CDR3 length: 14 amino acids. CDR3 amino acids: CASSLGQGYGELFF. The full variable domain, its missing parts supplied by reference TRBV28 and TRBJ2-2, is DVKVTQSSRYLVKRTGEKVFLECVQDMDHENMFWYRQDPGLGLRLIYFSYDVKMKEKGDIPEGYSVSREKKERFSLILESASTNQTSMYLCASSLGQGYGELFFGEGSRLTVL.

The chain couples TRBV12-3 or TRBV12-4 to TRBJ2-3. This CDR3 is 12 amino acids long. The CDR3 loop reads CASRYTRDTQYF.

CDR3 sequence: CASSQPRGLSADTQYF. The chain recombines TRBV28 with TRBJ2-3; there is no DNA to check the TCRdb D call of TRBD1. The CDR3 totals 16 residues. The germline gives CDR1 MDHEN, CDR2 SYDVKM.

This sequence joins TRBV27 and TRBJ2-3; TCRdb indicates TRBD1, and absent DNA this call remains unverified. Germline V CDR1 and CDR2: MNHEY, SMNVEV (reference sequence). The CDR3 consists of 16 residues. CDR3 sequence: CASSPLPGGPSDTQYF.

This rearrangement joins TRBV12-3 or TRBV12-4 to TRBJ2-1. CDR3 length: 12 amino acids. The CDR3 sequence is CASSLGYNEQFF.

The rearrangement uses TRBV2 and TRBJ2-1; TCRdb picks TRBD1, but there is no DNA to check that call. This CDR3 has 13 residues. Germline loops: CDR1 SNHLY, CDR2 FYNNEI. The CDR3 sequence: CASRGGRYNEQFF.

The gene calls are TRBV14 and TRBJ2-5. The CDR3 sequence is 13 residues long. Germline loops: CDR1 SGHDN, CDR2 FVKESK. CDR3 sequence reads: CASSQEKIETQYF.